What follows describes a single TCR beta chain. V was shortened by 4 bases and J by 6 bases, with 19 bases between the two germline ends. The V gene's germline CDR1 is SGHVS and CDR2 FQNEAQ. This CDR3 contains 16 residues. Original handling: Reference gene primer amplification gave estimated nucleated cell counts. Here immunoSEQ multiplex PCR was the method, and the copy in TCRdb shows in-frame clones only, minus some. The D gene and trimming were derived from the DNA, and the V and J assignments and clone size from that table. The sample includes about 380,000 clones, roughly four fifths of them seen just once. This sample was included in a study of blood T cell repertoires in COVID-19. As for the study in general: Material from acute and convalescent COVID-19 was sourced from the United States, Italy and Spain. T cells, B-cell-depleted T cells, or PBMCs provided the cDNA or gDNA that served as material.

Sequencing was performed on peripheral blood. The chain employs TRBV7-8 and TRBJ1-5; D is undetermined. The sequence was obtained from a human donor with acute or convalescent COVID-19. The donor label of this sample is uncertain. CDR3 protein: CASSSDSGRLRQPQHF. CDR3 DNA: TGTGCCAGCAGCTCCGACTCTGGTCGACTCCGTCAGCCCCAGCATTTT.